These 3 T cell receptor beta chains were all obtained from the same sample, sequenced in a study of graft-versus-host responses after intestinal transplantation. TCRdb's copy holds only in-frame clones and misses some; the assay was immunoSEQ multiplex PCR. The table has about 12,000 clones, around four fifths seen once. The specimen comprised PBMCs, sampled around 120 days after transplant. These receptor sequences come from a human patient who received an intestinal transplant, so some T cells may come from the graft donor.

This clone was seen a few times. The chain carries TRBV5-1 and TRBJ2-3; D perhaps matches TRBD1 (6 bases). The ends were cut back, 8 bases at V and 0 bases at J, with 19 bases in the middle. The CDR3 extends over 16 amino acids. Looked up from germline, CDR1 is SGHRS and CDR2 is YFSETQ. DNA for the CDR3: TGCGCCAGTGGGGTTAGGGGACACCCTAGCACAGATACGCAGTATTTT. It yields the protein CASGVRGHPSTDTQYF.

This rearrangement joins TRBV5-1 to TRBJ2-7; 16 bases are a match to TRBD2. Germline V gives CDR1 SGHRS, CDR2 YFSETQ. The ends lost 3 bases at V and 4 bases at J; junction bases unmatched: 7. The CDR3 sequence is 17 residues long. The CDR3 loop is CASSWGLAGGPGYEQYF. CDR3 sequence (DNA): TGCGCCAGCAGCTGGGGACTAGCGGGAGGGCCGGGATACGAGCAGTACTTC.

The chain couples TRBV28 to TRBJ2-1; D may correspond to TRBD1 or TRBD2 (6 bases each). CDR3 length: 15 residues. From germline, CDR1 is MDHEN and CDR2 SYDVKM. V lost 3 bases to trimming and J lost 6 bases, with 15 bases between them. DNA of the CDR3: TGTGCCAGCAGTTTGGGGGCCTCCGGGAGCAATGAGCAGTTCTTC. Amino acid sequence: CASSLGASGSNEQFF. The full variable domain, rest sourced from reference TRBV28 and TRBJ2-1, is DVKVTQSSRYLVKRTGEKVFLECVQDMDHENMFWYRQDPGLGLRLIYFSYDVKMKEKGDIPEGYSVSREKKERFSLILESASTNQTSMYLCASSLGASGSNEQFFGPGTRLTVL.